A single sample gave rise to the 22 T cell receptor beta chains below, sequenced in a study of T cells in Graves' hyperthyroidism and ophthalmopathy. Amplified TCR beta CDR3 regions came from RNA transcripts. First-round RT-PCR targeting the TCR CDR3 was performed with the HTBI primer set. Via MiXCR, TCRdb re-called the multiplex PCR reads, giving one row per CDR3 protein. The sample shows approximately 400,000 distinct CDR3 sequences, about 14% of them seen only once. Sequenced: blood. Every receptor here comes from a man aged 50 to 60 with Graves' ophthalmopathy.

This clonotype was seen many times. This chain uses TRBV7-6 with TRBJ2-2, with D possibly being TRBD2 (6 bases). Germline V CDR1 and CDR2: SGHVS, FNYEAQ. This CDR3 region has 16 residues. V was clipped by 1 base and J by 3 bases, with 12 bases between them. DNA of the CDR3: TGTGCCAGCAGCTTAGAGGTCGGGAGCGACACCGGGGAGCTGTTTTTT. Translating gives CASSLEVGSDTGELFF.

This clonotype came up a few times. The rearrangement joins TRBV29-1 to TRBJ2-5; D gene uncertain. Trimming pared 2 bases from V and 2 bases from J, leaving 6 bases between. Germline V lookup: CDR1 SQVTM, CDR2 ANQGSEA. This CDR3 spans 12 amino acids. DNA for the CDR3: TGCAGCGTTGAACGCGGACAAGAGACCCAGTACTTC. It translates to CSVERGQETQYF.

The V call is TRBV28, the J call TRBJ2-3, with D possibly being TRBD2 (5 bases). Trimming stripped 6 bases from V and 1 base from J, with 11 bases between. CDR3 length: 14 amino acids. The V gene's germline CDR1 is MDHEN and CDR2 SYDVKM. This CDR3 is CASRGGWGTDTQYF. DNA for the CDR3: TGTGCCAGCAGGGGCGGGTGGGGCACAGATACGCAGTATTTT.

This clonotype was seen many times. The CDR3 DNA reads TGTGCCAGCAGCCAGAAAATGAACACTGAAGCTTTCTTT. This sequence encodes CASSQKMNTEAFF. J is TRBJ1-1 and V is TRBV3-1; D not resolved. Germline V CDR1 and CDR2: LGHDT, YNNKEL (reference sequence). This CDR3 contains 13 residues. V lost 3 bases to trimming and J lost 0 bases, with 5 bases between them.

This clonotype showed up many times. The genes are TRBV12-3 or TRBV12-4 and TRBJ2-1; 7 bases map to TRBD2. The CDR3 contains 17 residues. V lost 5 bases and J lost 0; bases outside the gene matches: 10. CDR3 nucleotides: TGTGCCAGCAGTCTTGGACTAGATAGTGCCTCCTACAATGAGCAGTTCTTC. Translation gives CASSLGLDSASYNEQFF.

This clonotype was recorded at least ten times. The V and J genes are TRBV5-4 and TRBJ1-1; D is unresolved. Germline V gene sequence: CDR1 SGHNT, CDR2 YYREEE (reference sequence). V was cut by 0 bases and J by 7 bases, with 7 bases left in between. The CDR3 has 12 amino acids. CDR3 bases: TGTGCCAGCAGCTTGGAATTCGGTGAAGCTTTCTTT. It translates to CASSLEFGEAFF.

CDR3 bases: TGTGCCAGCAGCCTCCGGGGGCCGGACTTCAATGAGCAGTTCTTC. Translating it yields CASSLRGPDFNEQFF. The chain employs TRBV5-5 and TRBJ2-1; D is tentatively TRBD1 or TRBD2 (6 bases each). Per the germline V gene, CDR1 is SGHKS and CDR2 is YYEKEE (reference sequence). V was pared by 4 bases and J by 6 bases, with 17 bases between. The CDR3 length is 15 residues.

The chain uses TRBV9 and TRBJ2-6; no definite D call. The CDR3 consists of 14 residues. Germline CDR1 and CDR2: SGDLS and YYNGEE. Trimming removed 0 bases at V and 5 bases at J, with 6 bases between. The CDR3 protein is CASSVAPRANVLTF. CDR3 DNA: TGTGCCAGCAGCGTAGCGCCCAGGGCCAACGTCCTGACTTTC.

This clonotype appeared a few times. The rearrangement links TRBV5-5 to TRBJ2-7, with D possibly matching TRBD1 (5 bases). Germline V lookup: CDR1 SGHKS, CDR2 YYEKEE (reference sequence). This CDR3 region has 13 residues. The V end was cut by 4 bases, the J end by 4 bases, with 12 bases between. The chain's CDR3 is CASSGTSGYEQYF. CDR3 DNA: TGTGCCAGCAGCGGAACCTCAGGGTACGAGCAGTACTTC.

This clonotype appeared once. The chain links TRBV5-5 to TRBJ2-2; D is unclear. The V end was cut by 0 bases, the J end by 7 bases, with 7 bases between. The CDR3 length is 13 residues. Per the germline V gene, CDR1 is SGHKS and CDR2 is YYEKEE (reference sequence). CDR3 sequence reads: CASSLDSIGELFF. The CDR3 DNA reads as TGTGCCAGCAGCTTGGATTCAATCGGGGAGCTGTTTTTT.

This clonotype showed up many times. The chain carries TRBV6-1 and TRBJ2-3, with 9 bases identical to TRBD1. The CDR3 extends over 13 amino acids. The germline CDR1 and CDR2 sequences are MNHNS and SASEGT. The junction had 4 bases not matched to a gene; V was cut back by 10 bases and J by 2 bases. The CDR3 sequence is CATDRGYTDTQYF. CDR3 nucleotide sequence: TGTGCCACCGACAGGGGGTACACAGATACGCAGTATTTT.

This clonotype was detected ten times or more. This rearrangement joins TRBV20-1 to TRBJ2-1; D is unresolved. The CDR3 contains 10 residues. The germline V gene has CDR1 DFQATT and CDR2 SNEGSKA (reference sequence). Trimming pared 8 bases from V and 4 bases from J, leaving 6 bases between. CDR3: CSTEYNEQFF. As DNA, the CDR3 is TGCAGTACGGAGTACAATGAGCAGTTCTTC.

This clonotype was picked up many times. V is TRBV6-1 and J is TRBJ1-5; D is ambiguous. There are 14 residues in the CDR3. V was pared by 4 bases and J by 7 bases, with 14 bases between. Germline-derived CDR1 and CDR2 are MNHNS and SASEGT. The chain's CDR3 is CASSGNSGSQPQHF. CDR3 sequence (DNA): TGTGCCAGCAGTGGGAACAGCGGTAGCCAGCCCCAGCATTTT.

The table lists this clonotype with many counts. The V gene is TRBV2, the J gene TRBJ2-7, with 13 nucleotides matching TRBD2. The junction had 10 bases not matched to a gene; V was cut back by 6 bases and J by 5 bases. From germline, CDR1 is SNHLY and CDR2 FYNNEI. The length of the CDR3 is 16 residues. CDR3: CASSLEGLAGANEQYF. The DNA of the CDR3 is TGTGCCAGCAGCCTAGAAGGACTAGCGGGAGCGAACGAGCAGTACTTC.

This clonotype showed up many times. This chain links TRBV28 with TRBJ1-1; D call uncertain. The CDR3 is made up of 14 amino acids. Germline CDR1 is MDHEN and CDR2 is SYDVKM. V was cut by 1 base and J by 4 bases, with 10 bases left in between. Here the CDR3 reads CASSLSAEGTEAFF. The CDR3 DNA is TGTGCCAGCAGTTTATCAGCCGAGGGCACTGAAGCTTTCTTT.

This clonotype was observed a few times. J is TRBJ2-2 and V is TRBV9; D is ambiguous. The CDR3 runs to 13 residues. Germline V gene sequence: CDR1 SGDLS, CDR2 YYNGEE. Between the trimmed V and J ends, which lost 5 bases and 3 bases, there was a span of 8 bases. CDR3 region: CASRSRDTGELFF. CDR3 nucleotide sequence: TGTGCCAGCAGAAGTCGGGACACCGGGGAGCTGTTTTTT.

This clonotype has a count of ten or more. The rearrangement uses TRBV12-5 and TRBJ2-2; 7 bases line up with TRBD2. The junction had 12 bases not matched to a gene; V was cut back by 4 bases and J by 4 bases. The germline CDR1 and CDR2 sequences are LGHNT and FRNRAP. The length of the CDR3 is 17 residues. As DNA, the CDR3 is TGTGCTAGTGGTTGGGAAACCGGGACTACCGCCACCGGGGAGCTGTTTTTT. It encodes CASGWETGTTATGELFF.

This clonotype came up a few times. CDR3 nucleotides: TGTGCCAGTAGAACGACAGGCGGGCCAAACACTGAAGCTTTCTTT. The encoded protein is CASRTTGGPNTEAFF. The chain combines TRBV19 with TRBJ1-1, with a tentative D call TRBD1 (6 bases). Germline V CDR1 and CDR2: LNHDA, SQIVND (reference sequence). This CDR3 region has 15 residues. The V end was cut by 6 bases, the J end by 2 bases, with 16 bases between.

This clonotype showed up many times. This rearrangement joins TRBV3-1 to TRBJ1-1; 8 bases align to TRBD1. Per the germline V gene, CDR1 is LGHDT and CDR2 is YNNKEL (reference sequence). This CDR3 has 15 residues. Trimming removed 3 bases from V and 6 bases from J; junction bases left unmatched: 9. DNA for the CDR3: TGTGCCAGCAGCCAGACAGGGGCCCGAGGGGCTGAAGCTTTCTTT. It is translated as CASSQTGARGAEAFF.

This clonotype appeared a few times. This may be a read error, as it is one base from a much larger clone. As the CDR3 is not closed by the conserved phenylalanine or tryptophan, this likely results from a read error. The J gene is TRBJ1-2, the V gene TRBV28; 7 bases agree with TRBD1. The CDR3 has 12 residues. V trimming: 5 bases; J trimming: 7 bases; junction bases outside the gene matches: 4. Germline loops: CDR1 MDHEN, CDR2 SYDVKM. The CDR3 nucleotides read TGTGCCAGCAGTAAAGACAGGGTTGGCTACACCATC. This encodes CASSKDRVGYTI.

In this sample, this clonotype turned up once. The chain recombines TRBV7-2 with TRBJ1-1; D uncertain. V was trimmed by 4 bases and J by 8 bases, leaving 8 bases between them. Germline V gene sequence: CDR1 SGHTA, CDR2 FQGNSA. The CDR3 covers 11 residues. The CDR3 spells CASSSGSEAFF. CDR3 DNA: TGTGCCAGCAGCTCTGGATCCGAAGCTTTCTTT.

This clonotype was picked up many times. This rearrangement joins TRBV12-3 or TRBV12-4 to TRBJ2-7, with unresolved D. This CDR3 is 13 amino acids long. V lost 3 bases, J lost 3 bases, and 9 bases lay in between. CDR3 amino acids: CASSFSRSYEQYF. CDR3 coding DNA: TGTGCCAGCAGTTTTAGCAGGAGCTACGAGCAGTACTTC.